Below, 8 T cell receptor beta chains from the same sample are listed, as sequenced in a study of blood T cell repertoires in COVID-19. Libraries were prepared by immunoSEQ multiplex PCR; TCRdb keeps only in-frame clonotypes and omits some of them. Of 100,000 to 150,000 clones in the sample, around four fifths are singletons; the top ten hold 5.9%. Input material: peripheral blood. The receptors come from a man at least 80 years old with active or convalescent COVID-19.

The chain joins TRBV7-9 to TRBJ2-7; 7 bases match TRBD2. V lost 3 bases, J lost 0 bases, and 5 bases stayed unmatched. This CDR3 region has 15 residues. Per germline, CDR1 SEHNR and CDR2 FQNEAQ (reference sequence). The CDR3 DNA sequence: TGTGCCAGCAGCTTGACTAGCTATTACTCCTACGAGCAGTACTTC. Its protein is CASSLTSYYSYEQYF.

This clone was observed once. This chain connects TRBV7-8 to TRBJ2-5, with D tentatively TRBD2 (5 bases). The CDR3 loop spans 14 amino acids. Trimming pared 3 bases from V and 4 bases from J, leaving 12 bases between. Germline CDR1 is SGHVS and CDR2 is FQNEAQ. The CDR3 nucleotides are TGTGCCAGCAGCTTCGGGCTAGAGGGAGAGACCCAGTACTTC. It codes for CASSFGLEGETQYF.

The V call is TRBV7-2, the J call TRBJ1-2; TRBD1 is a possible D gene (6 bases). Trimming cost V 0 bases and J 3 bases, with 8 bases left between them. From germline, CDR1 is SGHTA and CDR2 FQGNSA. This CDR3 has 14 amino acids. The CDR3 reads CASSLARGDYGYTF. CDR3 coding DNA: TGTGCCAGCAGCTTAGCCAGGGGAGACTATGGCTACACCTTC.

Here the CDR3 DNA reads TGTGCCAGCAGCTTAATTCAGGGGGACACCGGGGAGCTGTTTTTT. It codes for CASSLIQGDTGELFF. The V call is TRBV7-6, the J call TRBJ2-2, with TRBD1 identical over 7 bases. V lost 2 bases, J lost 3 bases, and 3 bases stayed unmatched. Germline V gene data show CDR1 as SGHVS and CDR2 as FNYEAQ. This CDR3 region has 15 residues.

The gene calls are TRBV18 and TRBJ1-1; 8 bases fit TRBD1. The CDR3 runs 15 residues. V was clipped by 6 bases and J by 5 bases; unmatched bases: 11. Per germline, CDR1 KGHSH and CDR2 LQKENI. DNA for the CDR3: TGTGCCAGCTCGTCAATTACAGGGGGGAGTACTGAAGCTTTCTTT. It is translated as CASSSITGGSTEAFF.

The chain is built from TRBV7-2 and TRBJ2-2; 9 bases match TRBD1. The CDR3 loop spans 14 amino acids. The ends lost 5 bases at V and 6 bases at J; junction bases unmatched: 4. The V gene's germline CDR1 is SGHTA and CDR2 FQGNSA. The CDR3 nucleotides are TGTGCCAGCAGCCGGGACAGGGTGTCCGGGGAGCTGTTTTTT. Translating it yields CASSRDRVSGELFF.

The rearrangement uses TRBV7-6 and TRBJ2-1, with D unresolved. The CDR3 is 12 residues long. Germline CDR1 reads SGHVS; CDR2 reads FNYEAQ. The ends were cut back, 3 bases at V and 5 bases at J, with 5 bases in the middle. This CDR3 reads CASSLTHNEQFF. The CDR3 nucleotides read TGTGCCAGCAGCTTGACACACAATGAGCAGTTCTTC.

The gene calls are TRBV7-9 and TRBJ1-4; D is undetermined. The germline V gene has CDR1 SEHNR and CDR2 FQNEAQ (reference sequence). V gave up 2 bases and J gave up 6 bases, with 4 bases separating them. This CDR3 is 12 amino acids long. CDR3 in amino acids: CASSLRDEKLFF. CDR3 DNA sequence: TGTGCCAGCAGCTTACGGGATGAAAAACTGTTTTTT. The whole variable domain, filled in from reference TRBV7-9 and TRBJ1-4, reads DTGVSQNPRHKITKRGQNVTFRCDPISEHNRLYWYRQTLGQGPEFLTYFQNEAQLEKSRLLSDRFSAERPKGSFSTLEIQRTEQGDSAMYLCASSLRDEKLFFGSGTQLSVL.